The 2 T cell receptor beta chains reported below all come from one sample, sequenced in a study of technical replicates of blood from several donors. The data were produced by immunoSEQ multiplex PCR, yet TCRdb's version contains in-frame clones alone and is incomplete. The sample shows tens of thousands of clones, more than 80% of them seen only once. Sequencing used PBMCs. The receptor set was obtained from a human donor in good health. Some clones in this sample may be carry-over from other donors' samples.

The J gene is TRBJ1-1, the V gene TRBV5-1; D possibly corresponds to TRBD1 (5 bases). This CDR3 is built from 16 residues. Germline V gene lookup returns CDR1 SGHRS and CDR2 YFSETQ. V gave up 4 bases and J gave up 5 bases, with 21 bases separating them. Written as DNA, the CDR3 is TGCGCCAGCAGCCAATATTCCGGGGGGTTTGTTACTGAAGCTTTCTTT. It encodes CASSQYSGGFVTEAFF.

The chain recombines TRBV4-2 with TRBJ2-1, with D possibly TRBD1 on 6 matching bases. In germline, CDR1 is LGHNA, CDR2 YNFKEQ. The length of the CDR3 is 16 residues. Deletions cut 0 bases from V and 2 bases from J, with 11 bases between. The chain's CDR3 is CASSQEWTAPYNEQFF. The CDR3 DNA reads as TGTGCCAGCAGCCAAGAGTGGACAGCACCCTACAATGAGCAGTTCTTC.